This T cell receptor (beta chain) derives from a study of OX40 agonist ivuxolimab in advanced cancers. Study information: Those enrolled were 80% to 85% male, with a mean age of 60 years and ages from about 20 to 79. Three patients, one with hepatocellular carcinoma and two with cutaneous melanoma, responded partially.

The study, taken as a whole, reports: At doses 0.1 to 3.0 mg/kg, CD4+ and CD8+ clones expanded. The average count of expanded clones was higher among CD8+ T cells than among CD4+.

Produced via immunoSEQ multiplex PCR; TCRdb's table is partial and in-frame only. Altogether 69,000 or so clones are present, 85% being singletons, with the ten largest covering roughly 0.8%. Details on this clone: Its antigen is unidentified.

The CDR3 has 17 amino acids. Trimming took 2 bases from V and 6 from J, leaving 19 bases between them. Germline CDR1 is SGHAT and CDR2 is FQNNGV. This sample comprised CD4+ or CD8+ T cells sorted from blood, obtained in a trial of the OX40 agonist ivuxolimab. This sequence was found in an adult with an advanced solid tumor such as melanoma, head and neck, liver or kidney cancer. V and J are TRBV11-2 and TRBJ2-2, with D possibly TRBD2 on 6 matching bases. CDR3: CASSLQIPGLGAGELFF. CDR3 sequence (DNA): TGTGCCAGCAGCTTACAAATTCCGGGACTGGGAGCCGGGGAGCTGTTTTTT.